The next 10 T cell receptor beta chains were all read from a single sample in a study of blood T cell repertoires in COVID-19. Profiled with immunoSEQ multiplex PCR; TCRdb holds only in-frame clones, not every one. The sample contains 20,000 to 25,000 clones, approximately 83% of which appear only once. Sequenced sample: peripheral blood. The receptors derive from a man aged 65 to 79 with acute or convalescent COVID-19.

Only one count was recorded for this clone. This chain links TRBV30 with TRBJ1-2; D remains ambiguous. The germline CDR1 and CDR2 sequences are GTSNPN and SVGIG (reference sequence). This CDR3 contains 11 residues. Between the trimmed V and J ends, which lost 8 bases and 1 base, there was a span of 8 bases. This chain's CDR3 is CAQRRNYGYTF. As DNA, the CDR3 is TGTGCCCAGCGACGTAACTATGGCTACACCTTC.

The CDR3: CASIDIRGKEQFF. The CDR3, as DNA: TGTGCCAGCATCGACATTAGGGGGAAGGAGCAGTTCTTC. The chain couples TRBV21-1 to TRBJ2-1; TRBD1, the table's D call, lacks a check against the DNA. TRBV21-1 is reported as a pseudogene. CDR3 length: 13 residues.

This clone was detected a few times. This chain joins TRBV25-1 and TRBJ1-1, with a tentative D call TRBD1 (5 bases). V was cut by 3 bases and J by 12 bases, with 17 bases left in between. Per germline, CDR1 MGHDK and CDR2 SYGVNS. The CDR3 contains 13 residues. CDR3 residues: CASSELGSRGSFF. CDR3 in DNA: TGTGCCAGCAGTGAGTTGGGTAGTAGGGGATCTTTCTTT.

J is TRBJ2-7 and V is TRBV7-2; a weak D match, TRBD2 (6 bases). The CDR3 runs to 15 residues. CDR1 is SGHTA and CDR2 is FQGNSA in the germline V gene. Deletions cut 3 bases from V and 2 bases from J, with 14 bases between. CDR3 loop: CASSFGQRATYEQYF. CDR3 coding DNA: TGTGCCAGCAGCTTTGGTCAGCGGGCAACCTACGAGCAGTACTTC.

CDR3 nucleotides: TGTGCCAGCAGTCCCCGCTCGGGACAACTTGAAGCTTTCTTT. This sequence encodes CASSPRSGQLEAFF. The rearrangement uses TRBV6-5 and TRBJ1-1; possible D gene TRBD1, 6 bases. V was shortened by 5 bases and J by 7 bases, with 17 bases between the two germline ends. Germline V lookup: CDR1 MNHEY, CDR2 SVGAGI. The CDR3 is made up of 14 amino acids.

Only one count was recorded for this clone. This chain uses TRBV18 with TRBJ1-1; D is uncertain. Trimming cost V 5 bases and J 1 base, with 8 bases left between them. The germline V gene encodes CDR1 KGHSH and CDR2 LQKENI. The CDR3 is 13 residues long. The CDR3, as DNA: TGTGCCAGCTCATCGTTTAAGAACACTGAAGCTTTCTTT. This codes for CASSSFKNTEAFF.

V usage is TRBV7-9 and J usage is TRBJ1-5; 7 positions match TRBD1. The CDR3 spans 16 residues. With 5 bases clipped from V and 1 base from J, the junction kept 8 bases outside the gene matches. Germline V gene data show CDR1 as SEHNR and CDR2 as FQNEAQ (reference sequence). CDR3 sequence reads: CASSTGPGQSNQPQHF. CDR3 nucleotides: TGTGCCAGCAGCACGGGACCGGGACAGAGCAATCAGCCCCAGCATTTT.

The rearrangement uses TRBV7-2 and TRBJ2-2; 13 bases fit TRBD2. The CDR3 consists of 14 residues. Trimming at V came to 6 bases and at J to 8 bases, leaving 3 bases not matched to a gene. Germline V gene lookup returns CDR1 SGHTA and CDR2 FQGNSA. The CDR3 protein is CASRGLAGAGELFF. The CDR3 bases are TGTGCCAGCAGAGGACTAGCGGGAGCTGGGGAGCTGTTTTTT.

The chain combines TRBV6-1 with TRBJ1-3; D is unresolved. The CDR3 length is 16 residues. The germline gives CDR1 MNHNS, CDR2 SASEGT. V was cut by 4 bases and J by 0 bases, with 13 bases left in between. CDR3 coding DNA: TGTGCCAGCAGTGTGTTAGCAGAGAGCTCTGGAAACACCATATATTTT. Amino acids: CASSVLAESSGNTIYF.

This chain links TRBV3-1 (or the pseudogene TRBV3-2) with TRBJ2-4; maybe TRBD1 (5 bases). Germline-derived CDR1 and CDR2 are LGHDT and YNNKEL (reference sequence). The V and J ends lost 4 bases and 0 bases respectively, with 13 bases between them. The CDR3 has 16 amino acids. This chain's CDR3 is CASSPDSSLAKNIQYF. The CDR3 DNA reads as TGTGCCAGCAGCCCTGACAGTAGTTTAGCCAAAAACATTCAGTACTTC.